One sample yielded the 13 T cell receptor beta chains listed below, sequenced in a study of blood T cell repertoires in COVID-19. The assay was immunoSEQ multiplex PCR, and TCRdb's table has in-frame clones only and misses some. The table includes around 450,000 clones, roughly 88% detected once. Sample: PBMCs or T cells enriched from blood (not recorded which). Source of these receptors: a man aged 18-30 years who had recovered from COVID-19.

In DNA form, the CDR3 reads TGTGCCAGCAGCAATAATGTTTGTGGCTACACCTTC. Amino acids: CASSNNVCGYTF. The V gene is TRBV21-1, the J gene TRBJ1-2. TRBV21-1 is a documented pseudogene. This CDR3 is 12 amino acids long.

V and J are TRBV5-5 and TRBJ1-4; D uncertain. CDR3 size: 16 residues. V was clipped by 2 bases and J by 2 bases, with 13 bases between them. Germline V gives CDR1 SGHKS, CDR2 YYEKEE (reference sequence). The CDR3 loop is CASSLVAVGTNEKLFF. CDR3 DNA: TGTGCCAGCAGCTTAGTTGCCGTGGGCACTAATGAAAAACTGTTTTTT.

The chain joins TRBV25-1 to TRBJ1-2; D possibly corresponds to TRBD1 (5 bases). CDR3 length: 15 residues. CDR1 is MGHDK, CDR2 SYGVNS, per germline. V gave up 5 bases and J gave up 4 bases, with 17 bases separating them. The CDR3 sequence: CASSTISGGGYGYTF. CDR3 sequence (DNA): TGTGCCAGCAGTACGATCTCGGGGGGAGGCTATGGCTACACCTTC.

CDR3 DNA: TGTGCCAGCAGTTTCCCCCCTACTAGCCGACCCTACAATGAGCAGTTCTTC. Translated: CASSFPPTSRPYNEQFF. The rearrangement links TRBV27 to TRBJ2-7; a weak D match, TRBD2 (6 bases). The J call may not be correct, given that the DNA end is closer to TRBJ2-1. In germline, CDR1 is MNHEY, CDR2 SMNVEV (reference sequence). The CDR3 covers 17 residues.

This chain joins TRBV10-3 and TRBJ2-3; 9 bases map to TRBD2. The V gene end was trimmed by 6 bases and the J gene end by 4 bases; junction bases not matched to a gene: 8. The germline CDR1 and CDR2 sequences are ENHRY and SYGVKD. There are 15 residues in the CDR3. The CDR3 spells CAIRPSSGAPDTQYF. The CDR3 bases are TGTGCCATCAGGCCTTCTAGCGGGGCCCCAGATACGCAGTATTTT.

The chain has TRBV3-1 (or the pseudogene TRBV3-2) and TRBJ2-3; D uncertain. Germline lookup yields CDR1 LGHDT and CDR2 YNNKEL (reference sequence). Trimming took 5 bases from V and 4 from J, leaving 4 bases between them. This CDR3 has 11 amino acids. CDR3 sequence (DNA): TGTGCCAGCAGCTTAGCAGATACGCAGTATTTT. It specifies CASSLADTQYF.

The gene calls are TRBV4-2 and TRBJ1-2; weak D call: TRBD1 (6 bases). V shed 1 base and J shed 2 bases, with 11 bases lying between them. CDR1 and CDR2 (germline): LGHNA, YNFKEQ. The CDR3 totals 15 residues. The CDR3 DNA is TGTGCCAGCAGCCAAGTAAGACAGGCAAACTATGGCTACACCTTC. Amino acids: CASSQVRQANYGYTF.

The chain uses TRBV12-1 and TRBJ1-2. TRBV12-1 is a pseudogene. The CDR3 has 19 residues. The CDR3 region has the DNA TGTGCCAGCAGCTACCGTAAGGGTTTTACGGACTCACGACATTACGGCTACACCTTC. Translation: CASSYRKGFTDSRHYGYTF.

The rearrangement joins TRBV28 to TRBJ1-6, with a weak D call TRBD1 (6 bases). V shed 4 bases and J shed 5 bases, with 9 bases lying between them. Germline values: CDR1 MDHEN, CDR2 SYDVKM. This CDR3 region has 14 residues. The CDR3 DNA sequence: TGTGCCAGCAGTTACAGGGCCAATAATTCACCCCTCCACTTT. It translates to CASSYRANNSPLHF.

The chain joins TRBV12-2 to TRBJ2-2; the table calls TRBD1, which could not be checked here. TRBV12-2 is listed as a pseudogene. The CDR3 has 16 residues. The CDR3 is CASRLFRGLGTGELFF. For the CDR3, the DNA is TGTGCAAGTCGCTTATTCAGGGGGCTGGGCACCGGGGAGCTGTTTTTT.

This clone was found once. CDR3 loop: CASRVSGESTDTQYF. The CDR3 DNA is TGTGCCAGCAGGGTGAGCGGGGAAAGCACAGATACGCAGTATTTT. This sequence joins TRBV27 and TRBJ2-3, with 7 bases that match TRBD2. The germline CDR1 and CDR2 sequences are MNHEY and SMNVEV (reference sequence). The CDR3 totals 15 residues. J gave up 0 bases and V 6 bases, and 6 bases lay outside the gene matches.

The V gene is TRBV10-2, the J gene TRBJ2-4; TRBD2 agrees at 12 bases. Germline V gene data show CDR1 as WSHSY and CDR2 as SAAADI. The J segment lost 0 bases and the V segment lost 3 bases, leaving 9 bases of the junction unmatched. This CDR3 is built from 19 residues. The CDR3 bases are TGCGCCAGCAGTGAACTAGCGGGAGGTAACATGCTAGCCAAAAACATTCAGTACTTC. Translation gives CASSELAGGNMLAKNIQYF.

V is TRBV28 and J is TRBJ1-5, with 12 bases lining up with TRBD1. This CDR3 contains 16 residues. CDR1 MDHEN and CDR2 SYDVKM come from the germline V gene. The junction had 5 bases not matched to a gene; V was cut back by 8 bases and J by 0 bases. The CDR3 reads CASRDRGPYSNQPQHF. The CDR3, as DNA: TGTGCCAGCCGGGACAGGGGGCCATATAGCAATCAGCCCCAGCATTTT.